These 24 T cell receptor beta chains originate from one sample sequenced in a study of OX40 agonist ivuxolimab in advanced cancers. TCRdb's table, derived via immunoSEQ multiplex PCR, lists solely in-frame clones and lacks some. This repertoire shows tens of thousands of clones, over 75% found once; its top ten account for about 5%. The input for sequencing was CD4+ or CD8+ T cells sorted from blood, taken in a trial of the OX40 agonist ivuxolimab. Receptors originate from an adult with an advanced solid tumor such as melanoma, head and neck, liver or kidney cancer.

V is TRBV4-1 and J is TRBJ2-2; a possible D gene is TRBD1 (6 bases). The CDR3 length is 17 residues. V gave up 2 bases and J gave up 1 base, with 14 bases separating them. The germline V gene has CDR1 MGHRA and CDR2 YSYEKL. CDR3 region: CASSQTTGPMNTGELFF. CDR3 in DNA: TGCGCCAGCAGCCAAACTACAGGGCCGATGAACACCGGGGAGCTGTTTTTT.

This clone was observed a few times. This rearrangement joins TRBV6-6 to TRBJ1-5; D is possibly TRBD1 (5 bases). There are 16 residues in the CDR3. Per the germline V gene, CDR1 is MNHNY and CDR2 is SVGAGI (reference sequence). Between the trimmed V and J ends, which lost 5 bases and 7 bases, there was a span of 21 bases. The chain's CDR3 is CASSKERGREGQPQHF. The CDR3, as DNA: TGTGCCAGCAGTAAGGAGAGGGGCAGGGAGGGACAGCCCCAGCATTTT.

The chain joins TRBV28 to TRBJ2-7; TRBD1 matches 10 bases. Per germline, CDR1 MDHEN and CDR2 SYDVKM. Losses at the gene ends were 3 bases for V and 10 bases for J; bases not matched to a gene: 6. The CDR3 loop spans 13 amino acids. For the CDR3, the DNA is TGTGCCAGCAGTTTTGGAGGGACAGGGGCACAGTACTTC. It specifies CASSFGGTGAQYF.

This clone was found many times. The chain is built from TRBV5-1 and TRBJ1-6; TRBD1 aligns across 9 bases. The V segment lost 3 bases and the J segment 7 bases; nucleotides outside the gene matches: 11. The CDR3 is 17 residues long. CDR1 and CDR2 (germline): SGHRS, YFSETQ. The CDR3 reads CASSSSTGQGRNSPLHF. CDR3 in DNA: TGCGCCAGCAGCTCATCCACGGGACAGGGTAGGAATTCACCCCTCCACTTT.

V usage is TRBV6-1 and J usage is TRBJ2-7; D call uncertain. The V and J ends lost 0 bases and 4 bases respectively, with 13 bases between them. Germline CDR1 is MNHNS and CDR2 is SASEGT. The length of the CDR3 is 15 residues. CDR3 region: CASSEAGLKRYEQYV. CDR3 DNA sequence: TGTGCCAGCAGTGAAGCCGGATTGAAAAGGTACGAGCAGTACGTC.

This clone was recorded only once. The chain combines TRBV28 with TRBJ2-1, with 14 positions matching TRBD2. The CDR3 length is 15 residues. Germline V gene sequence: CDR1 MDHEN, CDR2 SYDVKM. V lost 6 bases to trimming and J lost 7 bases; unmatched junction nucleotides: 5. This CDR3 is CASSYGLAGGNEQFF. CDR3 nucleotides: TGTGCCAGCAGCTACGGACTAGCGGGAGGAAATGAGCAGTTCTTC.

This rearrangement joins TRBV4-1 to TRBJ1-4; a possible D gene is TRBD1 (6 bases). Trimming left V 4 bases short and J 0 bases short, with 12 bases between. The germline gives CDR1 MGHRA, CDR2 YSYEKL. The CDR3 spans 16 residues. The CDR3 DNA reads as TGCGCCAGCAGCCCCCTCAAGGGGGCAACTAATGAAAAACTGTTTTTT. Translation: CASSPLKGATNEKLFF.

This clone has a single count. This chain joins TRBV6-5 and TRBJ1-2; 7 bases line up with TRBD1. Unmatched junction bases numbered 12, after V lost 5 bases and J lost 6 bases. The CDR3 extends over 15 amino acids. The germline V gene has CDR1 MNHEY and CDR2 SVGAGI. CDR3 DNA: TGTGCCAGCAGTACGGGGACAGCACGTCGGAATGGCTACACCTTC. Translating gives CASSTGTARRNGYTF.

CDR3 sequence reads: CASSLDGKLNTEAFF. The CDR3 bases are TGTGCCAGCAGCTTGGATGGCAAATTGAACACTGAAGCTTTCTTT. The rearrangement joins TRBV5-6 to TRBJ1-1; D unresolved. The germline V gene encodes CDR1 SGHDT and CDR2 YYEEEE. Deletions cut 0 bases from V and 0 bases from J, with 9 bases between. There are 15 residues in the CDR3. The entire variable domain, with the rest obtained from reference TRBV5-6 and TRBJ1-1, is as follows: DAGVTQSPTHLIKTRGQQVTLRCSPKSGHDTVSWYQQALGQGPQFIFQYYEEEERQRGNFPDRFSGHQFPNYSSELNVNALLLGDSALYLCASSLDGKLNTEAFFGQGTRLTVV.

The CDR3: CASTDWAALSYTF. CDR3 bases: TGTGCCAGCACCGACTGGGCAGCTCTGAGCTACACCTTC. This sequence joins TRBV7-3 and TRBJ1-2; no definite D call. CDR3 length equals 13 residues. Trimming took 7 bases from V and 9 from J, leaving 18 bases between them. Looked up from germline, CDR1 is SGHTA and CDR2 is FQGTGA.

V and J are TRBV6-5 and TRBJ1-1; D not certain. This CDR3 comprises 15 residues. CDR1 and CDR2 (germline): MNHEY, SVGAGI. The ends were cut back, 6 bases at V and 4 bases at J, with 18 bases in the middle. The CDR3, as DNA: TGTGCCAGCAGAGGGCCTAACTCGAGGAGCACTGAAGCTTTCTTT. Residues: CASRGPNSRSTEAFF.

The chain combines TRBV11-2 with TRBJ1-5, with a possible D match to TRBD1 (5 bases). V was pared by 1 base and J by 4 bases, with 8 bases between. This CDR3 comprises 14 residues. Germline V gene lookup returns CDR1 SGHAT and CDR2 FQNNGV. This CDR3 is CASSLAGANQPQHF. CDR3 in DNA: TGTGCCAGCAGCTTAGCCGGGGCAAATCAGCCCCAGCATTTT. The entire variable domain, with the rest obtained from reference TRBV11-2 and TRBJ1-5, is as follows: EAGVAQSPRYKIIEKRQSVAFWCNPISGHATLYWYQQILGQGPKLLIQFQNNGVVDDSQLPKDRFSAERLKGVDSTLKIQPAKLEDSAVYLCASSLAGANQPQHFGDGTRLSIL.

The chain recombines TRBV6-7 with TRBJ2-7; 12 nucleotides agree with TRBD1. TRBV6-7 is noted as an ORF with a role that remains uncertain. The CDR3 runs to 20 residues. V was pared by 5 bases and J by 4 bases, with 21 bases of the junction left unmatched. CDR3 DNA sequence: TGTGCCAGCAGTCGTACGTGGCCCCACCAGGGACAGGGGGCCCTATACGAGCAGTACGTC. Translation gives CASSRTWPHQGQGALYEQYV.

CDR3 bases: TGTGCCAGCAGTTCCCTTCCAGGACAGGGGTTCGACGAGCAGTACGTC. Its translation: CASSSLPGQGFDEQYV. The chain employs TRBV28 and TRBJ2-7; 9 bases line up with TRBD1. With V trimmed by 4 bases and J by 5 bases, 12 bases remained unmatched. The CDR3 is made up of 16 amino acids. Germline V CDR1 and CDR2: MDHEN, SYDVKM.

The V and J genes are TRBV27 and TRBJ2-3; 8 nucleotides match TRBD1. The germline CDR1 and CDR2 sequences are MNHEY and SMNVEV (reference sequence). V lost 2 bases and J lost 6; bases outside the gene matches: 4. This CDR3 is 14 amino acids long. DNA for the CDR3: TGTGCCAGCAGTTTAGGACAGGGAAGGGATACGCAGTATTTT. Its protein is CASSLGQGRDTQYF.

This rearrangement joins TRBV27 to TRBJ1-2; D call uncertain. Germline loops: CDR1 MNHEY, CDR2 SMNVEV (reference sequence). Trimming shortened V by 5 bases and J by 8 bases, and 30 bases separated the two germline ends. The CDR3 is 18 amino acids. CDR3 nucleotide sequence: TGTGCCAGCAGTAAGGAGGGCCCCCGTACTGCCGCCCTGGGGGGCTACACCTTC. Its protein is CASSKEGPRTAALGGYTF.

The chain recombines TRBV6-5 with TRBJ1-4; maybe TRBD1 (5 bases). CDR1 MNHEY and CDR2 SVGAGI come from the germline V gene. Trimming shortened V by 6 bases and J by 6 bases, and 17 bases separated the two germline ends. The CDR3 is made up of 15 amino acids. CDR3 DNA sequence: TGTGCCAGCAGCCTACGGACGGGAGGGGATGAAAAACTGTTTTTT. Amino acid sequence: CASSLRTGGDEKLFF.

The CDR3 coding sequence is TGTGCCAGCAGTGACTCGTGGAAGGAGAACGAGCAGTACTTC. As protein: CASSDSWKENEQYF. The chain is built from TRBV2 and TRBJ2-7; D call uncertain. The length of the CDR3 is 14 residues. CDR1 SNHLY and CDR2 FYNNEI come from the germline V gene. Between the trimmed V and J ends, which lost 3 bases and 5 bases, there was a span of 14 bases.

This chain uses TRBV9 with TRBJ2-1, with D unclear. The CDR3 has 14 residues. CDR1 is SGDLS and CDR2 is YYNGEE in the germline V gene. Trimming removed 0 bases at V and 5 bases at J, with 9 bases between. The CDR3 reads CASSVATFDNEQFF. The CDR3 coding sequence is TGTGCCAGCAGCGTAGCTACCTTCGACAATGAGCAGTTCTTC.

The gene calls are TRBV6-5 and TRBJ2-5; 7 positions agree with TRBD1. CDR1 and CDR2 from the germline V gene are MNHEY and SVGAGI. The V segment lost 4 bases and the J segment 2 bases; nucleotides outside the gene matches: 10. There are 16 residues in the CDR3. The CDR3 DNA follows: TGTGCCAGCAGTTCCATGAGACAGGGACCGCAAGAGACCCAGTACTTC. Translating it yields CASSSMRQGPQETQYF.

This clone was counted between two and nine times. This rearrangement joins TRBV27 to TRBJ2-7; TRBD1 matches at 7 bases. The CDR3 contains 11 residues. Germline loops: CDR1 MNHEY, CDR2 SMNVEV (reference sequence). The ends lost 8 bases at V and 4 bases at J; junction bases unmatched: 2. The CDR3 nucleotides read TGTGCCAGCCGGGACAGTTACGAGCAGTACTTC. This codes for CASRDSYEQYF.

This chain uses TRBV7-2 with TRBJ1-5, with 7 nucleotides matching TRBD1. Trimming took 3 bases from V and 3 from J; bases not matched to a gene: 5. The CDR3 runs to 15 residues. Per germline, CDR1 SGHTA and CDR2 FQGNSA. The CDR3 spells CASSFGQVLNQPQHF. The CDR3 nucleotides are TGTGCCAGCAGCTTCGGACAGGTCCTCAATCAGCCCCAGCATTTT.

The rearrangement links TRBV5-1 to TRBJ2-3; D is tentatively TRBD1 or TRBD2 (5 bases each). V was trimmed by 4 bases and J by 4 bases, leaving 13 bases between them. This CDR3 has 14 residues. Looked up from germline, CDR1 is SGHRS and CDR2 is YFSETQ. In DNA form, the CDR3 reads TGCGCCAGCAGCGGCGGTTGGGGGTCAGATACGCAGTATTTT. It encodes CASSGGWGSDTQYF.

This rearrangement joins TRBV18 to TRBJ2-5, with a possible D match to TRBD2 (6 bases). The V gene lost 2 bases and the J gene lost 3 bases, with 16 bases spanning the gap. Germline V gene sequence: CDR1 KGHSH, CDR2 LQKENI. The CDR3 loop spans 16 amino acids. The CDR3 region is CASSPIYRDSKETQYF. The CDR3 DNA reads TGTGCCAGCTCACCAATCTACCGGGACTCGAAAGAGACCCAGTACTTC.